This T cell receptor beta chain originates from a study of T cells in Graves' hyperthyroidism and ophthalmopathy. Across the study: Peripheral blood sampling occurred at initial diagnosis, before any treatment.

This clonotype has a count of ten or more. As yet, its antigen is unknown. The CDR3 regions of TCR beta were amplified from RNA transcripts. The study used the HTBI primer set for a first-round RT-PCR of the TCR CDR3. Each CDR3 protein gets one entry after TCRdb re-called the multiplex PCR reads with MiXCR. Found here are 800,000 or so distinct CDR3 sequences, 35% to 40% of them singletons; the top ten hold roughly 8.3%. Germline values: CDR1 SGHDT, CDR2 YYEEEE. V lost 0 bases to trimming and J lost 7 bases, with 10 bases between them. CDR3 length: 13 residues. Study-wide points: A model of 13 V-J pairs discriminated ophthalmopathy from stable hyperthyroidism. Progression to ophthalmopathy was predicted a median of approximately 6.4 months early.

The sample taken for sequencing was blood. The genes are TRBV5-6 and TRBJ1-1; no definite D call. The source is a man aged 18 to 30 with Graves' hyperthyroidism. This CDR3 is CASSLDSADEAFF. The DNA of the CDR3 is TGTGCCAGCAGCTTGGACAGCGCCGATGAAGCTTTCTTT.